This passage covers 21 T cell receptor beta chains from one sample sequenced in a study of a mutant IDH1 vaccine in newly diagnosed glioma. No antigen is known for these receptors. As for time point: week 11, during vaccination. In every dose of vaccine, 300 ug of mutant IDH1 20-mer peptide was given alongside topical imiquimod. Assay: immunoSEQ multiplex PCR; the TCRdb copy retains only in-frame clones and omits some. The sample carries tens of thousands of clones, approximately 80% recorded once. The specimen comprised PBMCs, sampled from a glioma patient whose treatment included an IDH1 peptide vaccine. These receptors all stem from a man aged 25-45 years with glioma.

The genes are TRBV5-1 and TRBJ2-2; TRBD2 agrees at 7 bases. V gave up 4 bases and J gave up 3 bases; unmatched junction bases: 12. From germline, CDR1 is SGHRS and CDR2 YFSETQ. This CDR3 contains 17 residues. The CDR3 nucleotides are TGCGCCAGCAGCCGGGGACGGGGCGGGAGTGACACCGGGGAGCTGTTTTTT. It specifies CASSRGRGGSDTGELFF.

The rearrangement joins TRBV9 to TRBJ2-7; D gene uncertain. The CDR3 length is 13 residues. From germline, CDR1 is SGDLS and CDR2 YYNGEE. V was clipped by 3 bases and J by 2 bases, with 9 bases between them. The CDR3 loop is CASSEGRTYEQYF. CDR3 in DNA: TGTGCCAGCAGCGAAGGGCGGACCTACGAGCAGTACTTC.

The table lists this clone with a count of one. The CDR3 sequence is CASSVDSSFTDTQYF. For the CDR3, the DNA is TGTGCCAGCAGCGTAGATAGCAGCTTCACAGATACGCAGTATTTT. This chain connects TRBV9 to TRBJ2-3; D remains ambiguous. Germline-derived CDR1 and CDR2 are SGDLS and YYNGEE. V lost 0 bases and J 2 bases, leaving 10 bases between the germline ends. The CDR3 is 15 residues long.

The chain couples TRBV5-1 to TRBJ2-7, with 13 nucleotides matching TRBD2. This CDR3 is 15 amino acids long. Per the germline V gene, CDR1 is SGHRS and CDR2 is YFSETQ. With V trimmed by 6 bases and J by 3 bases, 6 bases remained unmatched. The chain's CDR3 is CASTRGTSGDYEQYF. The CDR3 DNA reads TGCGCCAGCACTCGCGGGACTAGCGGGGACTACGAGCAGTACTTC.

The chain carries TRBV18 and TRBJ1-2; perhaps TRBD1 as D (5 bases). This CDR3 spans 15 amino acids. Trimming removed 3 bases from V and 1 base from J, with 12 bases in between. The germline V gene has CDR1 KGHSH and CDR2 LQKENI. CDR3 loop: CASSPGASHNYGYTF. In nucleotides, the CDR3 is TGTGCCAGCTCACCCGGGGCCAGCCATAACTATGGCTACACCTTC.

This clone was picked up one time. The chain carries TRBV5-8 and TRBJ2-5, with D possibly being TRBD1 or TRBD2 (6 bases each). CDR3 length: 16 amino acids. Trimming pared 4 bases from V and 5 bases from J, leaving 21 bases between. Germline CDR1 and CDR2: SGHTS and YDEGEE. CDR3 coding DNA: TGTGCCAGCAGCCCGCACTTTTCCGGGGGCCAGGAGACCCAGTACTTC. This codes for CASSPHFSGGQETQYF.

This clone was counted once. V gene TRBV5-1 combines with J gene TRBJ1-4; D is possibly TRBD1 (6 bases). The CDR3 runs to 14 residues. Deletions cut 2 bases from V and 5 bases from J, with 10 bases between. CDR1 SGHRS and CDR2 YFSETQ come from the germline V gene. The CDR3 region is CASSLGGLNEKLFF. The CDR3 region has the DNA TGCGCCAGCAGCTTAGGGGGGCTGAATGAAAAACTGTTTTTT. Full variable domain (remainder filled in from reference TRBV5-1 and TRBJ1-4): KAGVTQTPRYLIKTRGQQVTLSCSPISGHRSVSWYQQTPGQGLQFLFEYFSETQRNKGNFPGRFSGRQFSNSRSEMNVSTLELGDSALYLCASSLGGLNEKLFFGSGTQLSVL.

V usage is TRBV6-1 and J usage is TRBJ2-3; a weak D match, TRBD2 (7 bases). V was clipped by 0 bases and J by 2 bases, with 12 bases between them. The CDR3 spans 16 residues. The germline CDR1 and CDR2 sequences are MNHNS and SASEGT. In DNA form, the CDR3 reads TGTGCCAGCAGTGAAGCAAGGGGGGGCCACACAGATACGCAGTATTTT. The encoded protein is CASSEARGGHTDTQYF.

The CDR3 DNA reads as TGCGCCAGCAGCCAAGACCTCCGGGGTACAGATACGCAGTATTTT. It codes for CASSQDLRGTDTQYF. The chain joins TRBV4-3 to TRBJ2-3; possibly TRBD2 for D (5 bases). This CDR3 spans 15 amino acids. From germline, CDR1 is LGHNA and CDR2 YSLEER. Deletions cut 0 bases from V and 3 bases from J, with 10 bases between.

The chain is built from TRBV9 and TRBJ1-4; tentative D call: TRBD1 (6 bases). The CDR3 spans 15 residues. The germline V and J ends were trimmed by 4 bases and 7 bases, with 17 bases remaining between them. CDR1 and CDR2 from the germline V gene are SGDLS and YYNGEE. CDR3 DNA: TGTGCCAGCAGCCCACACAGGGTTCTACGTGAAAAACTGTTTTTT. Protein: CASSPHRVLREKLFF.

The rearrangement joins TRBV5-8 to TRBJ2-6, with D possibly called TRBD1 or TRBD2 (5 bases each). Trimming shortened V by 0 bases and J by 4 bases, and 8 bases separated the two germline ends. The CDR3 contains 15 residues. Germline CDR1 and CDR2: SGHTS and YDEGEE. The CDR3 coding sequence is TGTGCCAGCAGCTTGGAGGGGACCGGGGCCAACGTCCTGACTTTC. This gives the protein CASSLEGTGANVLTF.

The chain recombines TRBV25-1 with TRBJ2-5; D gene unclear. The V and J ends lost 0 bases and 5 bases respectively, with 10 bases between them. Germline loops: CDR1 MGHDK, CDR2 SYGVNS. The CDR3 spans 14 residues. CDR3 protein: CASSEYPGGETQYF. DNA for the CDR3: TGTGCCAGCAGTGAATACCCGGGTGGGGAGACCCAGTACTTC. The variable domain in full, with the rest retrieved from reference TRBV25-1 and TRBJ2-5, is EADIYQTPRYLVIGTGKKITLECSQTMGHDKMYWYQQDPGMELHLIHYSYGVNSTEKGDLSSESTVSRIRTEHFPLTLESARPSHTSQYLCASSEYPGGETQYFGPGTRLLVL.

The gene calls are TRBV20-1 and TRBJ1-3; D perhaps matches TRBD1 (5 bases). Looked up from germline, CDR1 is DFQATT and CDR2 is SNEGSKA (reference sequence). The CDR3 has 11 amino acids. This CDR3 is CGTNRGNTIYF. CDR3 DNA: TGCGGCACGAACAGGGGAAACACCATATATTTT.

This clone was found a few times. V and J are TRBV10-3 and TRBJ1-6; 8 bases match TRBD1. The germline gives CDR1 ENHRY, CDR2 SYGVKD. The trim removed 6 bases at V and 10 bases at J, leaving 8 bases unmatched. This CDR3 has 14 residues. As DNA, the CDR3 is TGTGCCATCAGAACGGACAGGGCAGGATCACCCCTCCACTTT. This gives the protein CAIRTDRAGSPLHF.

V gene TRBV7-3 combines with J gene TRBJ2-7, with D unresolved. V was trimmed by 5 bases and J by 3 bases, leaving 11 bases between them. CDR1 and CDR2 from the germline V gene are SGHTA and FQGTGA. This CDR3 is built from 13 residues. CDR3 in amino acids: CASSRQEHYEQYF. The CDR3 DNA reads as TGTGCCAGCAGCCGCCAAGAACACTACGAGCAGTACTTC.

This clone was detected only a few times. CDR3 sequence reads: CASSPDREVVGYTF. Written as DNA, the CDR3 is TGTGCCAGCTCACCAGACAGGGAGGTCGTAGGCTACACCTTC. The gene calls are TRBV18 and TRBJ1-2; 7 positions agree with TRBD1. V lost 2 bases to trimming and J lost 8 bases; unmatched junction nucleotides: 8. The CDR3 spans 14 residues. Per germline, CDR1 KGHSH and CDR2 LQKENI.

The rearrangement links TRBV6-1 to TRBJ1-2; the D gene is possibly TRBD1 (6 bases). Trimming took 2 bases from V and 6 from J, leaving 10 bases between them. The CDR3 is 13 amino acids. Germline CDR1 reads MNHNS; CDR2 reads SASEGT. In DNA form, the CDR3 reads TGTGCCAGCAGTGAACGGGCAGGGGATGGCTACACCTTC. This gives the protein CASSERAGDGYTF.

This chain links TRBV7-6 with TRBJ2-5, with no clear D. Per germline, CDR1 SGHVS and CDR2 FNYEAQ. The CDR3 is made up of 13 amino acids. V lost 1 base and J lost 1, with 4 bases in between. In nucleotides, the CDR3 is TGTGCCAGCAGCTTAGGGCTCCAAGAGACCCAGTACTTC. Its translation is CASSLGLQETQYF.

This sequence joins TRBV4-2 and TRBJ1-2; no firm D call. CDR3 length: 13 amino acids. CDR1 is LGHNA, CDR2 YNFKEQ, per germline. Trimming took off 5 bases at V and 3 bases at J, with 10 bases between the two ends. In nucleotides, the CDR3 is TGTGCCAGCAGCTTCGGCTTGGACTATGGCTACACCTTC. This sequence encodes CASSFGLDYGYTF.

The V and J genes are TRBV7-2 and TRBJ1-6; 7 bases fit TRBD1. CDR3 length equals 16 residues. With 4 bases clipped from V and 6 bases from J, the junction kept 9 bases outside the gene matches. The germline V gene encodes CDR1 SGHTA and CDR2 FQGNSA. The CDR3 nucleotides are TGTGCCAGCAGCTCATATGACAGGGCAGCTAATTCACCCCTCCACTTT. Its translation is CASSSYDRAANSPLHF. The full variable domain, its missing parts supplied by reference TRBV7-2 and TRBJ1-6, is GAGVSQSPSNKVTEKGKDVELRCDPISGHTALYWYRQSLGQGLEFLIYFQGNSAPDKSGLPSDRFSAERTGGSVSTLTIQRTQQEDSAVYLCASSSYDRAANSPLHFGNGTRLTVT.

This clone has a single count. The CDR3 is CASRFSTGAYEQYF. The CDR3 bases are TGTGCCAGCAGGTTCTCCACAGGCGCCTACGAGCAGTACTTC. V usage is TRBV2 and J usage is TRBJ2-7; tentative D call: TRBD1 (5 bases). This CDR3 region has 14 residues. CDR1 is SNHLY and CDR2 is FYNNEI in the germline V gene. Trimming took off 6 bases at V and 2 bases at J, with 14 bases between the two ends. The full variable domain, its missing parts supplied by reference TRBV2 and TRBJ2-7, is EPEVTQTPSHQVTQMGQEVILRCVPISNHLYFYWYRQILGQKVEFLVSFYNNEISEKSEIFDDQFSVERPDGSNFTLKIRSTKLEDSAMYFCASRFSTGAYEQYFGPGTRLTVT.